This TCR beta chain was sequenced in a study of blood T cell repertoires in COVID-19. Original methodology: Amplifying reference gene primers gave estimates of nucleated cell counts. TCRdb keeps only in-frame clones here, not all; method: immunoSEQ multiplex PCR. The V and J calls and clone size were taken over from that table, and D and trimming were inferred from the DNA. The table lists over 100,000 clones, approximately 86% of them singletons. Input material: peripheral blood. This TCR was recovered from a man between 50 and 59 years old with active or convalescent COVID-19.

The CDR3 bases are TGTGCCAGCTCACCCAGACAGTTGACTAATGAAAAACTGTTTTTT. Translation: CASSPRQLTNEKLFF. The gene calls are TRBV18 and TRBJ1-4; D might be TRBD1 (5 bases). The CDR3 totals 15 residues. V was clipped by 3 bases and J by 2 bases, with 10 bases between them. Looked up from germline, CDR1 is KGHSH and CDR2 is LQKENI.